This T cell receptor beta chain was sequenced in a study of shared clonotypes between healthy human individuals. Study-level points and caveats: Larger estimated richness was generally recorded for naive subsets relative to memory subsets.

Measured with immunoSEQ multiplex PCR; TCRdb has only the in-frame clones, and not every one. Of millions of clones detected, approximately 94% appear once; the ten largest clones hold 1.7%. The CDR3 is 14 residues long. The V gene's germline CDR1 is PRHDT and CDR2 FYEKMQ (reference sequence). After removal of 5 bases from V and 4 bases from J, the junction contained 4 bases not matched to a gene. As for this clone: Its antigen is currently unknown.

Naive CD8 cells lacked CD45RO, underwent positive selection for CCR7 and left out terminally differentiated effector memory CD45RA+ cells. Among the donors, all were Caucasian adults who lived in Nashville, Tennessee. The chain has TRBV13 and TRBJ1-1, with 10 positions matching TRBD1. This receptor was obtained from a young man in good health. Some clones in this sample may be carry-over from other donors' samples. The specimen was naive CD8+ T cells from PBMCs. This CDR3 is CASSARQGATEAFF. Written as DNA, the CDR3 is TGTGCCAGCAGCGCAAGACAGGGGGCCACTGAAGCTTTCTTT.